The next 10 T cell receptor beta chains were all read from a single sample in a study of regulatory T cells in long-lasting Graves disease. Regarding time point: newly diagnosed GD, antithyroid drugs for less than 3 months. Isolated PBMC RNA provided the starting material for the TCR library. With iRepertoire HTBI primers and Arm-PCR of CDR3 regions, TCR beta libraries were built. TCRdb processed the multiplex PCR reads anew with MiXCR; each CDR3 protein has one entry. Here the sample spans about 430,000 distinct CDR3 sequences, about 15% being singletons. Another study also made use of these data, one on T cells in Graves' hyperthyroidism and ophthalmopathy.

The source was peripheral blood mononuclear cells (PBMCs), collected at new diagnosis, from a patient treated with antithyroid drugs. Receptors were obtained from a woman aged 35 to 49 with Graves disease.

This sequence joins TRBV19 and TRBJ1-2; D is uncertain. V was cut by 4 bases and J by 4 bases, with 7 bases left in between. CDR1 and CDR2 from the germline V gene are LNHDA and SQIVND (reference sequence). The CDR3 extends over 12 amino acids. CDR3 sequence: CASSTNSYGYTF. In DNA form, the CDR3 reads TGTGCCAGTAGTACCAACAGCTATGGCTACACCTTC.

This clonotype was seen repeatedly, ten times or more. For the CDR3, the DNA is TGCGCCAGCAGCCAGGCGGGGGGCGCCGTCAATGAGCAGTTCTTC. Protein sequence: CASSQAGGAVNEQFF. V and J are TRBV4-1 and TRBJ2-1; 8 positions agree with TRBD2. The trim removed 3 bases at V and 6 bases at J, leaving 7 bases unmatched. This CDR3 is 15 amino acids long. Germline CDR1 and CDR2: MGHRA and YSYEKL.

This clonotype showed up many times. The genes are TRBV27 and TRBJ2-7; the D gene is possibly TRBD1 (6 bases). V gave up 3 bases and J gave up 3 bases, with 12 bases separating them. Germline CDR1 MNHEY, CDR2 SMNVEV (reference sequence). The CDR3 sequence is 14 residues long. The CDR3 DNA follows: TGTGCCAGCAGTTTCGGGACAAGTCTCTACGAGCAGTACTTC. It codes for CASSFGTSLYEQYF.

This clonotype was seen repeatedly, ten times or more. The rearrangement links TRBV6-1 to TRBJ2-7; TRBD2 agrees at 7 bases. The CDR3 is 14 residues long. Germline V lookup: CDR1 MNHNS, CDR2 SASEGT. The junction had 4 bases not matched to a gene; V was cut back by 3 bases and J by 2 bases. CDR3 residues: CASSESGNPYEQYF. The CDR3 DNA follows: TGTGCCAGCAGTGAGAGCGGGAACCCCTACGAGCAGTACTTC.

In its sample, this clonotype was seen many times. V and J are TRBV19 and TRBJ1-6; 12 bases are shared with TRBD1. CDR1 and CDR2 (germline): LNHDA, SQIVND (reference sequence). The CDR3 spans 16 residues. With V trimmed by 5 bases and J by 7 bases, 6 bases remained unmatched. The CDR3 DNA reads TGTGCCAGTAGTCTGTCCGGGACAGGGGGCAATTCACCCCTCCACTTT. Protein sequence: CASSLSGTGGNSPLHF.

This rearrangement joins TRBV6-1 to TRBJ1-5; TRBD1 matches at 8 bases. Per germline, CDR1 MNHNS and CDR2 SASEGT. The ends lost 6 bases at V and 6 bases at J; junction bases unmatched: 7. The CDR3 spans 14 residues. In DNA form, the CDR3 reads TGTGCCAGCAGATTGCGACAGGGGCGTCAGCCCCAGCATTTT. It translates to CASRLRQGRQPQHF.

This clonotype was counted a few times. An end of the junction does not agree with germline; a read error may underlie this. V gene TRBV6-2 or TRBV6-3 combines with J gene TRBJ2-2, with 7 positions matching TRBD1. Germline CDR1 is MNHEY and CDR2 is SVGEGT. This CDR3 has 15 residues. The CDR3 protein is CASSYGQGDTGELFF. The CDR3 bases are TGTGCCAGCAGTTACGGGCAGGGGGACACCGGGGAACTGTTTTTT.

This clonotype was picked up one time. The V gene is TRBV11-2, the J gene TRBJ2-3; either TRBD1 or TRBD2 may fit D (6 bases each). The CDR3 runs 17 residues. The germline V gene encodes CDR1 SGHAT and CDR2 FQNNGV. Trimming cost V 2 bases and J 0 bases, with 15 bases left between them. DNA for the CDR3: TGTGCCAGCAGCTTAAGGGGGGCGGGGTCAAGCACAGATACGCAGTATTTT. Translated: CASSLRGAGSSTDTQYF.

The gene calls are TRBV9 and TRBJ2-6; D is possibly TRBD2 (7 bases). The CDR3 has 17 amino acids. CDR1 is SGDLS, CDR2 YYNGEE, per germline. With 3 bases removed from V and 4 bases from J, the gap between germline ends came to 17 bases. The CDR3 loop reads CASSGKHGGLGANVLTF. DNA for the CDR3: TGTGCCAGCAGCGGAAAGCACGGGGGGCTCGGGGCCAACGTCCTGACTTTC. Looking up the rest from reference TRBV9 and TRBJ2-6 gives the full variable domain: DSGVTQTPKHLITATGQRVTLRCSPRSGDLSVYWYQQSLDQGLQFLIQYYNGEERAKGNILERFSAQQFPDLHSELNLSSLELGDSALYFCASSGKHGGLGANVLTFGAGSRLTVL.

This clonotype occurred many times. The V gene is TRBV15, the J gene TRBJ2-3; 12 nucleotides match TRBD2. This CDR3 region has 16 residues. Per the germline V gene, CDR1 is LNHNV and CDR2 is YYDKDF (reference sequence). The ends lost 3 bases at V and 8 bases at J; junction bases unmatched: 9. The CDR3 loop reads CATSSGTSGSLSTQYF. The CDR3 region has the DNA TGTGCCACCAGCAGCGGGACTAGCGGGTCCTTATCTACGCAGTATTTT. Full variable domain (rest looked up from reference TRBV15 and TRBJ2-3): DAMVIQNPRYQVTQFGKPVTLSCSQTLNHNVMYWYQQKSSQAPKLLFHYYDKDFNNEADTPDNFQSRRPNTSFCFLDIRSPGLGDTAMYLCATSSGTSGSLSTQYFGPGTRLTVL.